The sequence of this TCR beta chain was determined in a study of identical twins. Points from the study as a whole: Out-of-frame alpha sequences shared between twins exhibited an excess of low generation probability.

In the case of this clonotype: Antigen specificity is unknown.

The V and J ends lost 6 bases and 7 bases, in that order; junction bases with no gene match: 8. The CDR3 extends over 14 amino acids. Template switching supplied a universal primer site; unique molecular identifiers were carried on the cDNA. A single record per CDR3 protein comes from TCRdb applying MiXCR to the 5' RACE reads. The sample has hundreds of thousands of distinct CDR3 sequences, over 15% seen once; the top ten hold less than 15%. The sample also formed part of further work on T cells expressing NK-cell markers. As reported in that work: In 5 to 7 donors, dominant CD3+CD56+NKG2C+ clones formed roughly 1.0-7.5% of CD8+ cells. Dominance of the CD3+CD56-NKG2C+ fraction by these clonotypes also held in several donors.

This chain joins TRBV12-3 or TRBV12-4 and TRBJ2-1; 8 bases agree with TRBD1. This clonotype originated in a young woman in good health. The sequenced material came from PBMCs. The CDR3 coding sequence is TGTGCCAGCAGCCAGGACAGGGTTGGAAATGAGCAGTTCTTC. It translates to CASSQDRVGNEQFF.